This T cell receptor beta chain was recovered during a study of blood T cell repertoires in COVID-19 (dated by TCRdb to 2018 to 2020). The study in broad terms: Samples covering the acute and convalescent phases of COVID-19 were provided by collaborators in the United States, Italy and Spain. The sample metadata nearly always contained a de-identified subject ID, COVID-19 status, age in years and sex. The prospective study material was composed of cDNA or gDNA derived from T cells, B-cell-depleted T cells, or PBMCs. The samples were drawn from the first 160 participants of the ongoing ImmuneRACE study and from some 1,300 subjects provided by 6 global collaborators. Where available, HLA class I and class II types were taken from metadata supplied by the sample provider and were not determined by assay-based typing. Subjects who had been exposed to COVID-19, were actively infected with it, or had recovered from it provided the deeply sampled blood TCRbeta repertoires that made up the dataset. The repertoires were released in a freely available public database intended as a resource for research on the immune response to SARS-CoV-2.

Concerning this clone: Its antigen is unknown. No per-base quality is available; no much larger clone lies one base away.

The immunoSEQ Assay, a bias-controlled multiplex PCR, was used to amplify TCRbeta CDR3 regions from genomic DNA. The paper's processing steps were these. The number of nucleated cells in each sample was estimated by amplification of reference gene primers within the assay. To quantify the absolute abundance of each unique TCRbeta CDR3 rearrangement, sequence reads were collapsed and filtered. For each sample, productive Simpson clonality was calculated as the square root of Simpson's diversity index over productive rearrangements. This immuneACCESS table, as held by TCRdb, lists in-frame sequences with V and J called but not all clones. Of the missing ones, under half trace to an unresolved V gene in checked studies; the others have no known cause. V and J calls and clone size follow that table, whereas D and trimming were derived from the DNA. The sample table holds just over 90,000 clones, of which over 60% were seen once. The ten largest account for roughly 7.3% of the sample.

The CDR3 goes from the cysteine to the phenylalanine over 18 residues. The retained sequence is limited to the CDR3, 54 bases, with the frame set at the first base. V loses 2 bases at its end and J loses 0 bases; junction bases beyond the gene matches: 6. The CDR1 and CDR2 encoded by the germline V gene (reference sequence) are LGHDT and YNNKEL. Overall study results and their limits: The amount of clinical and demographic metadata varied by source and participant and was provided uncurated.

The collaborating institutions used their own protocols to collect whole blood in K2EDTA tubes. For TCRbeta analysis, collaborators shipped samples in one of three forms: frozen whole blood, isolated PBMCs, or DNA extracted from either of those sample types. Sequenced sample: peripheral blood. This receptor was obtained from a man in his sixties or seventies with acute or convalescent COVID-19. The rearrangement combines TRBV3-1 (or the pseudogene TRBV3-2) with TRBJ2-2, with 10 bases matching TRBD2. The base sequence is TGTGCCAGCAGCCAAACTCTAGCGGGGGTGACGAACACCGGGGAGCTGTTTTTT. This sequence encodes CASSQTLAGVTNTGELFF.